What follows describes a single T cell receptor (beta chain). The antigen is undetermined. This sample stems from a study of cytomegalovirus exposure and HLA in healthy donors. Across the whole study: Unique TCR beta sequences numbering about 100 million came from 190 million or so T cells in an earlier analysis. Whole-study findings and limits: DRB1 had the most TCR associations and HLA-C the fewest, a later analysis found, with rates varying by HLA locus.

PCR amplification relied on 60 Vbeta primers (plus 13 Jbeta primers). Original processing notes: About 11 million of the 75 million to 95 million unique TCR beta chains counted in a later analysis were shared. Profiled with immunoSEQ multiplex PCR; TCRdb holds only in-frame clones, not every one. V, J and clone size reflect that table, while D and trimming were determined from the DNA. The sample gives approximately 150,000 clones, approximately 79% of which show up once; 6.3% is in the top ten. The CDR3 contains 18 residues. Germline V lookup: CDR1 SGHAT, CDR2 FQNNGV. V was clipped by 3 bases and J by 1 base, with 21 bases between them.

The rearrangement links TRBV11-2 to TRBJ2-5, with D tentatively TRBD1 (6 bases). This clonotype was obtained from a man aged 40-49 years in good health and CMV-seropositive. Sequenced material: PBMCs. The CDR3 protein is CASSLTARYPGAQETQYF. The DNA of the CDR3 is TGTGCCAGCAGCTTGACGGCTAGATACCCAGGGGCCCAAGAGACCCAGTACTTC.